This T cell receptor beta chain comes out of a study of T cell changes during pregnancy in multiple sclerosis. TCRdb's copy holds only in-frame clones and misses some; the assay was immunoSEQ multiplex PCR. The sample contains some 37,000 clones, approximately 92% of which appear only once. This TCR came from a female donor with multiple sclerosis, enrolled in a pregnancy study. The sequenced sample consisted of PBMCs (not recorded whether the cells were cultured).

CDR3: CASSYDRLQETQYF. DNA for the CDR3: TGTGCCAGCAGCTACGACAGGCTTCAAGAGACCCAGTACTTC. This chain uses TRBV7-9 with TRBJ2-5, with D possibly TRBD1 on 6 matching bases. The V end was cut by 4 bases, the J end by 2 bases, with 11 bases between. The CDR3 runs 14 residues. The germline V gene has CDR1 SEHNR and CDR2 FQNEAQ (reference sequence).